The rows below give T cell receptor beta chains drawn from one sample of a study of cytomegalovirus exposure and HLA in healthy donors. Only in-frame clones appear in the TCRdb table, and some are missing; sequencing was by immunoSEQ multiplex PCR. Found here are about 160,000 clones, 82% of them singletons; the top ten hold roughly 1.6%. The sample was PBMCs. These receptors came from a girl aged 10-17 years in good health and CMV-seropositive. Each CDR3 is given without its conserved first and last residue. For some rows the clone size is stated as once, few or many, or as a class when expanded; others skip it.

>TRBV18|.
ASSPTQGSRYNEQF
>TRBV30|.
AWQPRGPAF
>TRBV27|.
ASSKALTVTSYEQY
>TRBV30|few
AWSVSSRVGFR
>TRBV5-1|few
ASSLVASGDQETQY
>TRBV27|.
ASSLRGTYEQY
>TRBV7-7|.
ASSLEPTSGQETQY
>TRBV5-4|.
ASSPVASGEYNEQF
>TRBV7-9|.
ASSSSGGVPGTQY
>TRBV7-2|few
ASSRTGTGDEQY
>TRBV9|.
ASSATGTDYYEQY
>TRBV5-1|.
ASSLSSGSRGEQF
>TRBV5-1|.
ASSWRGQDPNYEQY
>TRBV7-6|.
ASSLGDRGSTGELF
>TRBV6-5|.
ATGEGNEQF
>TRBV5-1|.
ASSKTGEIRAF
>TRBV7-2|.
ASSLAQGAGGGYT
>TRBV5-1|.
ASSSTGGSNQPQH
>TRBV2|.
ASSQGARDTQY
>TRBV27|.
AGPLYEQY
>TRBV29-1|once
SVMTGVTTEAF
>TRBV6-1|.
ASSRGQTNTEAF
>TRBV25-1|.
ASSPLDRGSYEQY
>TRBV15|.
ATSLDPGQPQH
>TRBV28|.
ASNLTPGTASYEQY
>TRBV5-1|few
ASSLANSGGQETQY
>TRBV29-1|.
SVEDRRGGSYEQY
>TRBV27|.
ASSLSQGAQPEAF
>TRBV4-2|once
ASSHPGLAGVGKNIQY
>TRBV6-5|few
ASSLSGSSYNEQF
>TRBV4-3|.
ASSQESRLGGAGELF
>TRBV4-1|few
ASSQEGGGSNQPQH
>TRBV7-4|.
ASSFGRTGSVPPHQPQH
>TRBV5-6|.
ASSGDRGPKGYT
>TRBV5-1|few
ASSLAQGPCT
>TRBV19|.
ASSETGYTEAF
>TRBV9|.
ASSVDGGTAKNIQY
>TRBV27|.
ASSPQDTGELF
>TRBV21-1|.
ASSTHPGQGDQPQH
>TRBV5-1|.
ASSLDRPNTEAF
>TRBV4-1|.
ASGSASSYNEQF
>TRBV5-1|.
ASSIGTSGRETQY
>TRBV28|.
ASRPPGQGDGQPQH
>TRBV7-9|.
ASSPRDRGLYEQY
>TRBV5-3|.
ARSPSDGTSNSDTQY
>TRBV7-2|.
ASSLVDTGEKLF
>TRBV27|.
ASSPGGAGELF
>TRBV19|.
ASRPLLGTSGSTEAF
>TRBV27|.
ASRTKGLAGIQY
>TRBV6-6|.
ASRGGSGGLY
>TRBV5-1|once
ASRSQGWASYEQY
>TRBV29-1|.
SVEDLSGDFYEQY
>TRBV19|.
ASSSGSSPRGYGYT
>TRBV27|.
ASSRHTDTQY
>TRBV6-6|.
ASSYLSWYEQY
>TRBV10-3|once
AISESPLAGGQGTQY